This T cell receptor (beta chain) stems from a study of T cells in Graves' hyperthyroidism and ophthalmopathy. Trimming removed 3 bases at V and 11 bases at J, with 11 bases between. The length of the CDR3 is 12 residues. This clonotype has ten or more counts. What was amplified from RNA transcripts were TCR beta CDR3 regions. Using the HTBI primer set, a first-round RT-PCR was run on the TCR CDR3. Each CDR3 protein gets one entry after TCRdb re-called the multiplex PCR reads with MiXCR. The repertoire has about 380,000 distinct CDR3 sequences, less than 20% of them found once; the top ten carry 35% to 45%.

Sample: blood. The source is a man aged 18 to 30 with Graves' ophthalmopathy. The genes are TRBV12-3 or TRBV12-4 and TRBJ1-5; D ambiguous. Written as DNA, the CDR3 is TGTGCCAGCAGTTTGGATGGTGGGACCCAGCATTTT. Protein product: CASSLDGGTQHF.